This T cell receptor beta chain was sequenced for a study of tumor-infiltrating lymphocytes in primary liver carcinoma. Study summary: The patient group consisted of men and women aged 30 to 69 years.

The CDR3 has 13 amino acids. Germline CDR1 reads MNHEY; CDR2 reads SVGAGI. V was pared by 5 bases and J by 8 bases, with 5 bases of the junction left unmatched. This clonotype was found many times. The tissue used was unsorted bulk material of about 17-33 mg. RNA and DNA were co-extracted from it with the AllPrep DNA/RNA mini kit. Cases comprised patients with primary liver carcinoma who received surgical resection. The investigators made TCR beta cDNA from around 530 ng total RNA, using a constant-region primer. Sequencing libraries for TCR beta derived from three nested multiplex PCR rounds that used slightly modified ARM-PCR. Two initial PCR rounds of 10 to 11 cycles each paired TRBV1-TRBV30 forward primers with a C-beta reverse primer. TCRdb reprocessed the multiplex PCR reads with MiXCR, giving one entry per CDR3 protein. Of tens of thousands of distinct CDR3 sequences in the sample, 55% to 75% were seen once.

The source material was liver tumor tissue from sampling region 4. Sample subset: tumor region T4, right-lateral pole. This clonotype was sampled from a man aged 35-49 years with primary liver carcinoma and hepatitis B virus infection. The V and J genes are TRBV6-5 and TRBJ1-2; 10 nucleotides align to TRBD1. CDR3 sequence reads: CASSRQGAGGYTF. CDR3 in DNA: TGTGCCAGCAGTCGACAGGGGGCGGGCGGCTACACCTTC.